The clone carrying this T cell receptor beta chain was counted ten times or more. Its antigen is still unknown. The data derive from a study of T cells in Graves' hyperthyroidism and ophthalmopathy. Study-level findings and limits: Stable hyperthyroidism and ophthalmopathy were separated using 13 V-J signatures.

From RNA transcripts, TCR beta CDR3 regions were amplified. TCR CDR3 underwent first-round RT-PCR with the HTBI primer set. TCRdb reprocessed the multiplex PCR reads with MiXCR, giving one entry per CDR3 protein. The table includes a few hundred thousand distinct CDR3 sequences, about 14% detected once. Patients with ophthalmopathy all had a Clinical Activity Score of at least 3, a NOSPECS grade of at least 4 and duration under 3 months. Lactation, pregnancy, other autoimmune disease or uncontrolled infection led to exclusion of patients. With V trimmed by 11 bases and J by 7 bases, 7 bases remained unmatched. CDR1 is SNHLY and CDR2 is FYNNEI in the germline V gene. This CDR3 is 12 amino acids long.

The sequenced sample was blood. The genes are TRBV2 and TRBJ1-4; 7 bases agree with TRBD1. This sequence was found in a woman in her twenties or thirties with Graves' ophthalmopathy. The CDR3 DNA reads as TGTGCCGGAACAGGGGAAAGTGAAAAACTGTTTTTT. It yields the protein CAGTGESEKLFF.